This T cell receptor (beta chain) was found in a study of T cell responses to AZD1222 COVID-19 vaccine. Regarding the study as a whole: The donor cohort was predominantly white British with a female majority, and clonal diversity may have been underestimated. Only after the peak T cell response were repertoires sampled.

The V gene's germline CDR1 is MDHEN and CDR2 SYDVKM. CDR3 size: 15 residues. V lost 4 bases and J lost 1; bases outside the gene matches: 6. As for this clone: Its antigen is unknown.

The table came from immunoSEQ multiplex PCR; TCRdb's copy has only in-frame clones and leaves some out. The table shows more than 90,000 clones, with around 81% occurring only once. This chain uses TRBV28 with TRBJ2-7; 8 bases are shared with TRBD1. This clonotype was obtained from an adult in good health. The sample here was peripheral blood, taken on day 0 of AZD1222 vaccination. CDR3 coding DNA: TGTGCCAGCAGTTCTACAGGGGGAGAGTCCTACGAGCAGTACTTC. It specifies CASSSTGGESYEQYF.